One sample yielded the 8 T cell receptor beta chains listed below, sequenced in a study of shared clonotypes between healthy human individuals. Some clones are missing from TCRdb's copy, which holds only in-frame ones; the method was immunoSEQ multiplex PCR. Among about 2.1 million clones listed, 93% were seen once. CD45RO-negative CD8 cells positively selected for CCR7 made up the naive population, which excluded terminally differentiated effector memory CD45RA+ cells. The material sequenced was naive CD8+ T cells from PBMCs. Receptors were obtained from a man younger than 35 in good health. Some clones in this sample may be carry-over from other donors' samples.

This chain uses TRBV9 with TRBJ2-7, with 8 nucleotides matching TRBD1. The germline CDR1 and CDR2 sequences are SGDLS and YYNGEE. Trimming removed 2 bases from V and 1 base from J; junction bases left unmatched: 5. This CDR3 is 15 amino acids long. The CDR3 bases are TGTGCCAGCAGCGTCAGACAGGGGCCTTCCTACGAGCAGTACTTC. It is translated as CASSVRQGPSYEQYF.

V and J are TRBV6-5 and TRBJ2-1; 10 bases line up with TRBD2. Germline V gene sequence: CDR1 MNHEY, CDR2 SVGAGI. With 0 bases clipped from V and 8 bases from J, the junction kept 4 bases outside the gene matches. The CDR3 is 15 residues long. The CDR3 reads CASSYSGLAKDEQFF. In DNA form, the CDR3 reads TGTGCCAGCAGTTACTCGGGACTAGCGAAGGATGAGCAGTTCTTC.

This chain's CDR3 is CASSFYPSYEQYF. The CDR3 DNA sequence: TGTGCCAGCAGCTTTTACCCCAGCTACGAGCAGTACTTC. The V and J genes are TRBV5-5 and TRBJ2-7, with no clear D. Between the trimmed V and J ends, which lost 2 bases and 3 bases, there was a span of 9 bases. This CDR3 comprises 13 residues. Per the germline V gene, CDR1 is SGHKS and CDR2 is YYEKEE (reference sequence).

In this sample, this clone turned up a few times. The V call is TRBV19, the J call TRBJ1-1; TRBD1 aligns across 8 bases. Germline V gene sequence: CDR1 LNHDA, CDR2 SQIVND (reference sequence). The CDR3 sequence is 10 residues long. The V segment lost 10 bases and the J segment 11 bases; nucleotides outside the gene matches: 6. CDR3 DNA: TGTGCCACCGGGACAGGTTTGGCTTTCTTT. Protein sequence: CATGTGLAFF.

This clone was seen once. This sequence joins TRBV6-5 and TRBJ2-1; D gene ambiguous. Germline V lookup: CDR1 MNHEY, CDR2 SVGAGI. Trimming removed 5 bases from V and 3 bases from J, with 8 bases in between. CDR3 length equals 13 residues. The CDR3 spells CASSQTGYNEQFF. In DNA, the CDR3 is TGTGCCAGCAGTCAGACCGGCTACAATGAGCAGTTCTTC.

To note about this clone: Other DNA sequences from this sample encode an identical CDR3 as well. The rearrangement joins TRBV19 to TRBJ2-7; possible D gene TRBD1, 6 bases. With 1 base removed from V and 3 bases from J, the gap between germline ends came to 7 bases. The CDR3 loop spans 13 amino acids. Looked up from germline, CDR1 is LNHDA and CDR2 is SQIVND (reference sequence). The DNA of the CDR3 is TGTGCCAGTAGTATAGCAGGGGACTACGAGCAGTACTTC. Translating it yields CASSIAGDYEQYF.

The J gene is TRBJ2-1, the V gene TRBV29-1; 15 bases fit TRBD2. With V trimmed by 7 bases and J by 3 bases, 10 bases remained unmatched. This CDR3 is built from 17 residues. Germline V gene data show CDR1 as SQVTM and CDR2 as ANQGSEA. CDR3 sequence: CSGIGLAGGHFYNEQFF. CDR3 nucleotides: TGCAGCGGGATCGGACTAGCGGGAGGGCATTTCTACAATGAGCAGTTCTTC.

Turning to this clone: At the DNA level, this CDR3 is encoded by other sequences in the same sample as well. This sequence joins TRBV9 and TRBJ2-2, with 10 nucleotides matching TRBD2. The junction had 3 bases not matched to a gene; V was cut back by 3 bases and J by 1 base. The CDR3 contains 16 residues. Germline CDR1 and CDR2: SGDLS and YYNGEE. CDR3 loop: CASSGRTSGNTGELFF. For the CDR3, the DNA is TGTGCCAGCAGCGGAAGGACTAGCGGGAACACCGGGGAGCTGTTTTTT.